This entry features one TCR beta chain sequence. What it binds is not known. Germline CDR1 is SGHRS and CDR2 is YFSETQ. The V and J ends lost 4 bases and 12 bases respectively, with 13 bases between them. This CDR3 contains 12 residues. The data originate from a study of cytomegalovirus exposure and HLA in healthy donors. Study conclusions and caveats: Presence/absence analyses assumed roughly uniform sequencing depth across donors.

The PCR had 60 Vbeta and 13 Jbeta primers. Sequencing was performed with immunoSEQ multiplex PCR; in TCRdb, only in-frame clones are kept and a portion is missing. The sample yields about 120,000 clones, 60% to 85% seen once. Sequences were obtained from PBMCs. The TCR sequence derives from a female donor in good health and CMV-seronegative. The chain combines TRBV5-1 with TRBJ1-4; perhaps TRBD1 as D (6 bases). The CDR3 bases are TGCGCCAGCAGCATACCAGGGGTAGAACTGTTTTTT. Its protein is CASSIPGVELFF.